Listed here are 9 T cell receptor beta chains from one sample, sequenced in a study of shared clonotypes between healthy human individuals. The protocol was immunoSEQ multiplex PCR, while the TCRdb copy is restricted to in-frame clones and leaves out a portion. There are fewer than 400,000 clones in the sample; around 72% occur only once, and around 10% lies in the top ten. Sample: memory CD4+ T cells sorted from blood. Documented subset: CD45RA-negative fraction. The receptors were gathered from a young man in good health.

This clone was picked up a small number of times. This chain connects TRBV27 to TRBJ1-1; D is unclear. V was shortened by 0 bases and J by 4 bases, with 9 bases between the two germline ends. CDR3 length: 14 residues. Germline-derived CDR1 and CDR2 are MNHEY and SMNVEV (reference sequence). The CDR3 region is CASSLSLSGTEAFF. The CDR3 region has the DNA TGTGCCAGCAGTTTATCCCTCTCTGGCACTGAAGCTTTCTTT.

The gene calls are TRBV29-1 and TRBJ2-3; 11 bases are shared with TRBD2. V dropped 5 bases and J dropped 4; count of bases not matched to a gene: 8. Germline CDR1 reads SQVTM; CDR2 reads ANQGSEA. The CDR3 has 15 residues. The DNA for the CDR3 is TGCAGCGTTCCTGGACTAGCGGGCTGGGCAGATACGCAGTATTTT. Translating gives CSVPGLAGWADTQYF.

The chain couples TRBV5-4 to TRBJ2-4, with D perhaps TRBD1 or TRBD2 (5 bases each). Trimming took 7 bases from V and 0 from J, leaving 20 bases between them. The V gene's germline CDR1 is SGHNT and CDR2 YYREEE (reference sequence). CDR3 length: 17 amino acids. The CDR3 region has the DNA TGTGCCAGCGCGAAGGGTGGGGTTGGGGGAGCCAAAAACATTCAGTACTTC. Translating gives CASAKGGVGGAKNIQYF. The whole variable domain, filled in from reference TRBV5-4 and TRBJ2-4, reads ETGVTQSPTHLIKTRGQQVTLRCSSQSGHNTVSWYQQALGQGPQFIFQYYREEENGRGNFPPRFSGLQFPNYSSELNVNALELDDSALYLCASAKGGVGGAKNIQYFGAGTRLSVL.

The rearrangement uses TRBV7-3 and TRBJ1-5; D is uncertain. The V end was cut by 4 bases, the J end by 0 bases, with 7 bases between. This CDR3 comprises 14 residues. Germline V gene lookup returns CDR1 SGHTA and CDR2 FQGTGA. This CDR3 reads CASSYSNSNQPQHF. The CDR3 nucleotides read TGTGCCAGCAGCTACAGTAATAGCAATCAGCCCCAGCATTTT.

This clone was counted a single time. V usage is TRBV10-3 and J usage is TRBJ2-6; D is ambiguous. The CDR3 has 14 amino acids. The germline gives CDR1 ENHRY, CDR2 SYGVKD. V shed 8 bases and J shed 2 bases, with 10 bases lying between them. The CDR3 sequence is CAIGSSTGANVLTF. The CDR3 coding sequence is TGTGCCATCGGGTCCTCCACTGGGGCCAACGTCCTGACTTTC.

The chain employs TRBV6-1 and TRBJ1-2; no definite D call. Germline V gives CDR1 MNHNS, CDR2 SASEGT. The CDR3 covers 15 residues. V lost 3 bases to trimming and J lost 0 bases, with 11 bases between them. CDR3 nucleotide sequence: TGTGCCAGCAGTGACAGGTGGGAAGCTAACTATGGCTACACCTTC. It encodes CASSDRWEANYGYTF.

Of note for this clone: The sample contains more than one DNA sequence encoding this CDR3. V gene TRBV29-1 combines with J gene TRBJ1-5; D ambiguous. Germline CDR1 SQVTM, CDR2 ANQGSEA. V lost 4 bases and J 1 base, leaving 5 bases between the germline ends. The CDR3 runs to 12 residues. The DNA for the CDR3 is TGCAGCGTTGGAGGGAGCAATCAGCCCCAGCATTTT. Protein product: CSVGGSNQPQHF.

J is TRBJ2-1 and V is TRBV2; D is unresolved. Looked up from germline, CDR1 is SNHLY and CDR2 is FYNNEI. V was shortened by 6 bases and J by 6 bases, with 12 bases between the two germline ends. The CDR3 extends over 13 amino acids. CDR3: CASSSRLSNEQFF. The CDR3 region has the DNA TGTGCCAGCAGCTCGCGACTTTCCAATGAGCAGTTCTTC.

The V call is TRBV28, the J call TRBJ1-5; D is unresolved. V was trimmed by 4 bases and J by 6 bases, leaving 7 bases between them. Per germline, CDR1 MDHEN and CDR2 SYDVKM. The CDR3 length is 12 residues. The CDR3 DNA is TGTGCCAGCAGTTCATCTTCTCAGCCCCAGCATTTT. It encodes CASSSSSQPQHF.